This is a list of T cell receptor beta chains from one sample in a study of cytotoxic CD8 clonotypes in ibrutinib-treated CLL. Here immunoSEQ multiplex PCR was the method, and the copy in TCRdb shows in-frame clones only, minus some. The table has about 150,000 clones, roughly 76% seen once; the top ten hold 4.5% to 6.5%. The source was PBMCs, collected after 24 months of ibrutinib treatment. The receptor set was obtained from a human donor with chronic lymphocytic leukemia. Both conserved end residues are part of each CDR3. D genes are given only for firm matches. Not all rows give a size; the values are once, few, many and, for expanded clones, a class.

J gene: TRBJ1-2
D gene: NA
clone size: NA
V gene: TRBV28
CDR3 protein: CASSPFGGGYGYTF
CDR3 DNA: TGTGCCAGCAGCCCATTTGGAGGAGGCTATGGCTACACCTTC

J gene: TRBJ1-5
D gene: TRBD1
clone size: NA
V gene: TRBV5-6
CDR3 protein: CASSPGTGDGQPQHF
CDR3 DNA: TGTGCCAGCAGCCCGGGGACAGGGGATGGTCAGCCCCAGCATTTT

J gene: TRBJ2-3
D gene: NA
clone size: NA
V gene: TRBV7-2
CDR3 protein: CASTQPATDTQYF
CDR3 DNA: TGTGCCAGCACCCAACCGGCAACAGATACGCAGTATTTT

J gene: TRBJ2-5
D gene: NA
clone size: once
V gene: TRBV7-2
CDR3 protein: CASSLVARETQYF
CDR3 DNA: TGTGCCAGCAGCTTAGTTGCGCGAGAGACCCAGTACTTC

J gene: TRBJ2-7
D gene: NA
clone size: NA
V gene: TRBV19
CDR3 protein: CASSMGYLYEQYF
CDR3 DNA: TGTGCCAGTAGTATGGGGTATCTCTACGAGCAGTACTTC

J gene: TRBJ1-2
D gene: TRBD1
clone size: few
V gene: TRBV4-2
CDR3 protein: CASSQEGLGTAYGYTF
CDR3 DNA: TGTGCCAGCAGCCAAGAAGGGCTCGGGACAGCCTATGGCTACACCTTC

J gene: TRBJ2-3
D gene: TRBD1
clone size: NA
V gene: TRBV9
CDR3 protein: CASSVGGDRDTDTQYF
CDR3 DNA: TGTGCCAGCAGCGTAGGTGGGGACAGGGACACAGATACGCAGTATTTT

J gene: TRBJ2-7
D gene: NA
clone size: NA
V gene: TRBV6-1
CDR3 protein: CASSESWGYEQYF
CDR3 DNA: TGTGCCAGCAGTGAGTCGTGGGGCTACGAGCAGTACTTC

J gene: TRBJ2-2
D gene: NA
clone size: few
V gene: TRBV9
CDR3 protein: CASSVAPGGANTGELFF
CDR3 DNA: TGTGCCAGCAGCGTAGCGCCCGGGGGAGCGAACACCGGGGAGCTGTTTTTT

J gene: TRBJ2-5
D gene: TRBD2
clone size: NA
V gene: TRBV10-3
CDR3 protein: CAISENGRVGETQYF
CDR3 DNA: TGTGCCATCAGTGAGAACGGGAGGGTTGGGGAGACCCAGTACTTC